This T cell receptor (beta chain) came from a study of T cell changes during pregnancy in multiple sclerosis. Trimming shortened V by 0 bases and J by 4 bases, and 6 bases separated the two germline ends. The CDR3 sequence is 13 residues long. CDR1 and CDR2 from the germline V gene are SGDLS and YYNGEE. Sequencing was performed with immunoSEQ multiplex PCR; in TCRdb, only in-frame clones are kept and a portion is missing. The sample comprises over 100,000 clones, 90% to 95% of which are singletons, and more than 1.5% rests with the top ten. This clone was seen once. The source of this sequence is a female donor with multiple sclerosis, enrolled in a pregnancy study. The starting material was peripheral blood, obtained in the third trimester of pregnancy. The V gene is TRBV9, the J gene TRBJ2-3, with unresolved D. CDR3 sequence (DNA): TGTGCCAGCAGCGTAGAGACTGCAGATACGCAGTATTTT. It specifies CASSVETADTQYF.